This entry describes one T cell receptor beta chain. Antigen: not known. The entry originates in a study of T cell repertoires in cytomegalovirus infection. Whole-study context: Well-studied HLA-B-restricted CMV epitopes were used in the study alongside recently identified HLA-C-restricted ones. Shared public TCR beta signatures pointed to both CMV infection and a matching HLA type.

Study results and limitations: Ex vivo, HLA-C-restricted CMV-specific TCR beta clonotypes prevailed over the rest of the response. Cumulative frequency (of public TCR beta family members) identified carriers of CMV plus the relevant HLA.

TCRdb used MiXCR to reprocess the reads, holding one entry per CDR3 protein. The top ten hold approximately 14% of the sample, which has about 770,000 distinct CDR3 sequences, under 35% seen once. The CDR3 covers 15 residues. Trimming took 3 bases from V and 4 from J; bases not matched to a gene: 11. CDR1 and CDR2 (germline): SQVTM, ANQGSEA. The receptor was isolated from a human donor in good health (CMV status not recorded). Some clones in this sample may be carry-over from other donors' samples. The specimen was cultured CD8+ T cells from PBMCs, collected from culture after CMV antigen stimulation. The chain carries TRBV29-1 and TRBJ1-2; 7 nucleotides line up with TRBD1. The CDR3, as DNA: TGCAGCGTTGAGATTCAGGGGGAAGGGGTCTATGGCTACACCTTC. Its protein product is CSVEIQGEGVYGYTF.